These 8 T cell receptor beta chains came from one sample sequenced in a study of identical twins. MiXCR, run by TCRdb on the 5' RACE reads, gives a single entry per CDR3 protein. The sample includes fewer than 500,000 distinct CDR3 sequences, over 11% of them seen just once. This sample also appeared in a second study, on yellow fever vaccine responses in identical twins.

Sequenced sample: CD4+ T cells sorted from blood. The receptors stem from a young woman in good health.

The chain recombines TRBV20-1 with TRBJ2-1, with 13 bases matching TRBD2. Germline V CDR1 and CDR2: DFQATT, SNEGSKA (reference sequence). This CDR3 contains 14 residues. J was trimmed by 6 bases and V by 6 bases; bases with no gene match: 5. CDR3 loop: CSARGLAGPNEQFF. The CDR3 DNA reads as TGCAGTGCCAGGGGACTAGCGGGACCCAATGAGCAGTTCTTC.

This clonotype was recorded only once. V usage is TRBV6-5 and J usage is TRBJ2-2; 7 nucleotides agree with TRBD2. Trimming cost V 1 base and J 6 bases; bases outside gene matches: 17. This CDR3 has 19 residues. In germline, CDR1 is MNHEY, CDR2 SVGAGI. The CDR3 loop is CASSYFLLGGPGFSGELFF. The DNA of the CDR3 is TGTGCCAGCAGTTACTTTTTGTTGGGAGGGCCGGGGTTTTCCGGGGAGCTGTTTTTT.

The rearrangement uses TRBV20-1 and TRBJ2-3, with 14 bases lining up with TRBD2. J lost 6 bases, V lost 3 bases, and 8 bases had no gene match. The CDR3 length is 16 residues. The germline V gene encodes CDR1 DFQATT and CDR2 SNEGSKA (reference sequence). The CDR3 loop is CSARRLAGGRMDTQYF. In DNA, the CDR3 is TGCAGTGCTAGGCGACTAGCGGGAGGGCGCATGGATACGCAGTATTTT.

This clonotype has just a few counts. The rearrangement links TRBV20-1 to TRBJ2-1; tentative D call: TRBD2 (5 bases). The ends were cut back, 2 bases at V and 4 bases at J, with 9 bases in the middle. Germline assignment: CDR1 DFQATT and CDR2 SNEGSKA (reference sequence). The CDR3 totals 13 residues. This CDR3 reads CSARLAPYNEQFF. Written as DNA, the CDR3 is TGCAGTGCTAGATTAGCGCCTTACAATGAGCAGTTCTTC.

This chain links TRBV18 with TRBJ2-1, with TRBD2 matching 10 bases. CDR3 length equals 17 residues. The V gene's germline CDR1 is KGHSH and CDR2 LQKENI. The ends lost 3 bases at V and 7 bases at J; junction bases unmatched: 12. The CDR3 protein is CASSPQPTGLAKNEQFF. For the CDR3, the DNA is TGTGCCAGCTCACCGCAACCGACGGGACTAGCGAAGAATGAGCAGTTCTTC.

The chain joins TRBV7-6 to TRBJ2-6, with 8 bases lining up with TRBD2. The V and J ends lost 1 base and 0 bases, in that order; junction bases with no gene match: 2. Germline V gene lookup returns CDR1 SGHVS and CDR2 FNYEAQ. This CDR3 is built from 17 residues. The CDR3 sequence: CASSLERGGSGANVLTF. CDR3 coding DNA: TGTGCCAGCAGCTTAGAACGGGGGGGCTCTGGGGCCAACGTCCTGACTTTC.

This clonotype has a handful of counts. The rearrangement links TRBV28 to TRBJ2-2, with 9 bases matching TRBD2. There are 14 residues in the CDR3. Germline loops: CDR1 MDHEN, CDR2 SYDVKM. The V and J ends lost 3 bases and 9 bases, in that order; junction bases with no gene match: 5. The CDR3 loop reads CASSFERGARELFF. The CDR3 region has the DNA TGTGCCAGCAGTTTCGAGCGGGGGGCCAGGGAGCTGTTTTTT.

The chain couples TRBV11-2 to TRBJ2-1, with D perhaps assigned TRBD1 or TRBD2 (6 bases each). Germline CDR1 and CDR2: SGHAT and FQNNGV. The germline V and J ends were trimmed by 5 bases and 7 bases, with 15 bases remaining between them. The CDR3 runs to 14 residues. This CDR3 is CASSPGGGSNEQFF. In DNA, the CDR3 is TGTGCCAGCAGCCCCGGGGGCGGGTCAAATGAGCAGTTCTTC.